This T cell receptor beta chain was sequenced for a study of shared clonotypes between healthy human individuals (TCRdb year 2020). Regarding the study in general: The cohort comprised two women and a few men aged 18 to 49 years. Libraries were prepared and TCR repertoires were sequenced by different laboratories using diverse techniques, in order to increase sequencing depth and limit assay-specific biases. To estimate repertoire size and how much clonotype sharing occurs between individuals, the study deeply sequenced the blood TCR repertoires of several healthy adults. Leukapheresis yielded between about 0.85 and 9.5 billion PBMCs per donor. Per donor, three plates each were used for CD4 naive and CD4 memory, two for CD8 naive, and one for CD8 memory. The paper's findings and limits, for the study overall: The small number of donors limited the genetic and exposure-history diversity represented. Rarefaction of sorted-subset datasets indicated incomplete sequencing despite the large sequencing depth. Naive subsets generally had larger estimated clonotype richness than memory subsets did. Only blood was sampled, and tissue TCR repertoires likely differ from those in blood. Pairwise subsampling indicated that sequencing depth was expected to affect the degree of clonotype sharing among donors. Clonotypes shared by all four sorted-subset donors showed higher generation probabilities than non-shared clonotypes. When several donors were compared, the shared fraction of clonotypes was around 5% for naive CD4, approximately 3.3% for naive CD8, roughly 2.5% for memory CD4, and less than 0.45% for memory CD8.

The donors were healthy, HIV-negative adults who had no recently reported acute infections or vaccinations. Every donor was a Caucasian adult residing in Nashville, Tennessee, USA. CD4+ T cells were enriched by magnetic negative selection; naive cells were then positively selected on CD45RA, and the negative fraction formed the memory subset. Blood was collected by leukapheresis, and PBMCs were isolated by Ficoll-Histopaque density gradient centrifugation and then cryopreserved in liquid nitrogen vapor phase. Analytical flow cytometry was used to check the purity and quantity of each magnetically sorted T cell population. Each sorted fraction had its genomic DNA isolated and then quantified by UV absorbance on a Nanodrop 2000c. TCR CDR3 regions were amplified from genomic DNA by multiplex PCR using the deep immunoSEQ assay. Genomic DNA extracted from each cell subset was distributed evenly over all wells of several immunoSEQ 96-well plates, and each plate served as one replicate. For sorted subsets, each replicate PCR was loaded with 200 to 250 ng genomic DNA, equivalent to about 30,000 T cell genomes. The purified libraries were quantified using a Qubit 3.0 fluorometer, sized with a Bioanalyzer 2100, and then quantified again using the KAPA Library Quantification kit. Every immunoSEQ 96-well plate was sequenced on a dedicated single-read 150-cycle Illumina NextSeq 550 flow cell. Processing in the source paper ran as follows. Because the immunoSEQ output held only junctional sequences and lacked quality scores, the filtering could not match the filtering applied to full-length reads. To assign V/J genes and CDR3, sequences were annotated against IMGT germline references using PyIR, a Python wrapper for IgBLAST v1.9. Reads were removed for weak V/J assignments (E-value above 1e-6), missing CDR3, stop codons, out-of-frame junctions, or ambiguous translated residues. A V3J clonotype was defined by an identical inferred V gene, J gene, and CDR3 amino acid sequence. The percentage overlap between two repertoires was calculated by dividing the number of shared unique clonotypes by the size of the smaller repertoire. Three approaches were used to assess repertoire richness: RTK rarefaction, the Chao1 estimator, and Recon v2.1 estimates of unobserved clonotypes. OLGA was used to compute generation probabilities for all TCRbeta clonotypes that the gDNA method yielded from a handful of donors. The source is immuneACCESS, and TCRdb retained only in-frame sequences with V and J called. Part of the clones is not carried over; for the studies checked, unresolved V genes explain less than half of this, and the remainder is unexplained. For V, J and clone size, that table is used; D and trimming come from the DNA. The sample table holds around 550,000 clones, of which roughly 95% were seen once. The ten largest clonotypes hold approximately 0.06% of the sample.

This clone showed up just once. Its antigen has not been determined. Nothing much larger sits one base from this clone, and base qualities are not available. Taken from the germline V gene (reference sequence), the CDR1 and CDR2 loops are SGHNT and YYREEE. The CDR3, cysteine through phenylalanine, is 15 amino acids long. The sequence is cut down to CDR3 DNA, 45 bases in frame from base 1. V is shortened by 4 bases, J by 7 bases, and the region joining them spans 19 bases. Sequencing input: naive CD4+ T cells sorted from blood. This sample's cell subset or site label indicates: CD45RA+ positively selected. The rearranged segments are TRBV5-4 and TRBJ2-3; the D region may be TRBD1 or TRBD2, each matching 5 bases equally. This sequence originates from a woman aged 25-40 years in good health. The DNA reads as follows: TGTGCCAGCAGCACAGGTGGACTCCTCATTAATACGCAGTATTTT. It encodes CASSTGGLLINTQYF.